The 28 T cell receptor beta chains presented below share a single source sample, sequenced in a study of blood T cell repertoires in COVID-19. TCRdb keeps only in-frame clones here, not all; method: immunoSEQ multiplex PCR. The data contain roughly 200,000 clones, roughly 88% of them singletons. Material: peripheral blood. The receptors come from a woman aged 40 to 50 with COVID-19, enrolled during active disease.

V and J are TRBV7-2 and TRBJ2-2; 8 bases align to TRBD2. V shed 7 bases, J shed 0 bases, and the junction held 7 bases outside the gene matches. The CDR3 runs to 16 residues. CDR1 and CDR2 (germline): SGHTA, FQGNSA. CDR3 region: CASILSGGPNTGELFF. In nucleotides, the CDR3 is TGTGCCAGCATCCTGAGCGGGGGCCCGAACACCGGGGAGCTGTTTTTT.

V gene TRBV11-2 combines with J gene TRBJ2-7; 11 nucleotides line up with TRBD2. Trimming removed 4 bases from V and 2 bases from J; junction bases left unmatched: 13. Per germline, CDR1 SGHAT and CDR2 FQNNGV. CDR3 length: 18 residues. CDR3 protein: CASSSSLAGELKPYEQYF. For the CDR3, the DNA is TGTGCCAGCAGCTCCTCACTAGCGGGAGAACTTAAACCCTACGAGCAGTACTTC.

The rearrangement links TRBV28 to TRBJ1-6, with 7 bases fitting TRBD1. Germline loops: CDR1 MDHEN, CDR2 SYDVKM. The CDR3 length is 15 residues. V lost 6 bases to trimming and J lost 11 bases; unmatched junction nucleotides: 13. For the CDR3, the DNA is TGTGCCAGCAGCTCTCTACAGGGGACGGGCACACCCCTCCACTTT. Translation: CASSSLQGTGTPLHF.

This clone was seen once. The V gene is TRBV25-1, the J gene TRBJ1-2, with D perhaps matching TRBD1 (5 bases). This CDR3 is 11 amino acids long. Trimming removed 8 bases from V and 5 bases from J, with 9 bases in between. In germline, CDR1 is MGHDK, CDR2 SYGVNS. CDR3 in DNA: TGTGCCAGCCAGGGTCGATATGGCTACACCTTC. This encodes CASQGRYGYTF.

The CDR3 coding sequence is TGTGCCAGCAGTCAACAGGGTTATAGTGAAAAACTGTTTTTT. Protein product: CASSQQGYSEKLFF. The J gene is TRBJ1-4, the V gene TRBV6-2 or TRBV6-3; D is possibly TRBD1 (6 bases). V was shortened by 5 bases and J by 7 bases, with 14 bases between the two germline ends. Germline V gives CDR1 MNHEY, CDR2 SVGEGT. The CDR3 contains 14 residues.

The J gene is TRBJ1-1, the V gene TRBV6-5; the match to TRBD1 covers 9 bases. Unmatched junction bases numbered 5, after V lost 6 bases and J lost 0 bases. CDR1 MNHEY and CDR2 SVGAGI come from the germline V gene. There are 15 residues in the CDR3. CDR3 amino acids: CASRQQGAVNTEAFF. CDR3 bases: TGTGCCAGCAGGCAACAGGGGGCGGTGAACACTGAAGCTTTCTTT.

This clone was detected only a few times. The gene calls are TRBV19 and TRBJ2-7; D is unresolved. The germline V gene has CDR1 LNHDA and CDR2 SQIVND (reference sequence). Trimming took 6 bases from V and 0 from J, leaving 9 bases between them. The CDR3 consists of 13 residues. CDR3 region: CASSPSTSYEQYF. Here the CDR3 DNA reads TGTGCCAGTAGCCCCAGTACCTCCTACGAGCAGTACTTC.

Written as DNA, the CDR3 is TGTGCCAGCAGCAAGGACAGGGGTGAGACCCAGTACTTC. This codes for CASSKDRGETQYF. The rearrangement links TRBV25-1 to TRBJ2-5; the match to TRBD1 covers 9 bases. The CDR3 extends over 13 amino acids. Germline V CDR1 and CDR2: MGHDK, SYGVNS. V trimming: 6 bases; J trimming: 5 bases; junction bases outside the gene matches: 4.

CDR3 amino acids: CASSGYEGGATYEQYF. CDR3 in DNA: TGCGCCAGCAGCGGGTATGAAGGGGGCGCGACCTACGAGCAGTACTTC. The chain couples TRBV5-1 to TRBJ2-7; 7 bases are a match to TRBD1. Germline V lookup: CDR1 SGHRS, CDR2 YFSETQ. The trim removed 4 bases at V and 2 bases at J, leaving 12 bases unmatched. There are 16 residues in the CDR3.

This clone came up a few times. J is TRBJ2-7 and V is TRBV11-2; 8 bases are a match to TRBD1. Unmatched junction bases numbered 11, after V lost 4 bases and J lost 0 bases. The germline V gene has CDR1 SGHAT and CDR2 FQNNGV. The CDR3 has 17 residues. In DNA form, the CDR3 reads TGTGCCAGCAGCTCTGTTACAGGGGGACCTCTCTCCTACGAGCAGTACTTC. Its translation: CASSSVTGGPLSYEQYF.

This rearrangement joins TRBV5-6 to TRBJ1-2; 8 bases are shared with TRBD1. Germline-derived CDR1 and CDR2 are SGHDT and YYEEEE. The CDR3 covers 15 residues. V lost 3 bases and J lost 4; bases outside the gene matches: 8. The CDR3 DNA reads TGTGCCAGCAGCTACGGACAGGGATGGGGCTATGGCTACACCTTC. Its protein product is CASSYGQGWGYGYTF.

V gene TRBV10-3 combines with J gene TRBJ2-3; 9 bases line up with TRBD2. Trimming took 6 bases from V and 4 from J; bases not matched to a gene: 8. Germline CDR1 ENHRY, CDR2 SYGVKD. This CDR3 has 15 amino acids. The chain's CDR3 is CAIRQAGGDADTQYF. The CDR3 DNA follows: TGTGCCATCAGGCAAGCGGGGGGAGACGCAGATACGCAGTATTTT.

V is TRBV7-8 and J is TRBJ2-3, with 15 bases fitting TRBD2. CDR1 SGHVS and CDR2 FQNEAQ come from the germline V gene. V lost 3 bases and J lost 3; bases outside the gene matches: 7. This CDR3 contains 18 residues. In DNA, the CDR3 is TGTGCCAGCAGCTTCGGGACTAGCGGGAGGCTGGGGACAGATACGCAGTATTTT. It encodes CASSFGTSGRLGTDTQYF.

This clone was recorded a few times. CDR3 nucleotide sequence: TGTGCCAGTCTACGGAACACTGAAGCTTTCTTT. Translating gives CASLRNTEAFF. The rearrangement joins TRBV2 to TRBJ1-1; D ambiguous. V was shortened by 9 bases and J by 1 base, with 6 bases between the two germline ends. Germline CDR1 and CDR2: SNHLY and FYNNEI. This CDR3 spans 11 amino acids.

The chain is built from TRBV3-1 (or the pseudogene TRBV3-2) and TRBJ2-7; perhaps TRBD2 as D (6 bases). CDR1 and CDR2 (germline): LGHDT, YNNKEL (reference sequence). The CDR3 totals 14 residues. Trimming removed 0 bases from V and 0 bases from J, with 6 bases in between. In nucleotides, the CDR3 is TGTGCCAGCAGCCAAGACGGGGGCTCCTACGAGCAGTACTTC. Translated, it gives CASSQDGGSYEQYF.

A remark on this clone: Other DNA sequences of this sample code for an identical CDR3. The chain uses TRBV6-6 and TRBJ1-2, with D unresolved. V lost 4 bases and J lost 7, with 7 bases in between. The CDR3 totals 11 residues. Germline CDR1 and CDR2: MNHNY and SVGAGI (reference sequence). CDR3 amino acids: CASSSGSGYTF. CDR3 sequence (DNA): TGTGCCAGCAGTTCCGGGTCTGGCTACACCTTC.

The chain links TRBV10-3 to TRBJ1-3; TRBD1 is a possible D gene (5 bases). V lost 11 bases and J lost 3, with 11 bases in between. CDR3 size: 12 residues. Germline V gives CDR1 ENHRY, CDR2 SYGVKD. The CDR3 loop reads CAVGRDGNTIYF. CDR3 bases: TGTGCCGTAGGCAGGGATGGAAACACCATATATTTT.

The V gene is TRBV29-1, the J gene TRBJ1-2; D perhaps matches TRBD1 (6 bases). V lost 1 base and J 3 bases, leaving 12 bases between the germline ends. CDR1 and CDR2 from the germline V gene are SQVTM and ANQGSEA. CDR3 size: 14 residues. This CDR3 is CSVEAGGAYYGYTF. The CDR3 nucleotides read TGCAGCGTTGAAGCGGGGGGCGCTTACTATGGCTACACCTTC.

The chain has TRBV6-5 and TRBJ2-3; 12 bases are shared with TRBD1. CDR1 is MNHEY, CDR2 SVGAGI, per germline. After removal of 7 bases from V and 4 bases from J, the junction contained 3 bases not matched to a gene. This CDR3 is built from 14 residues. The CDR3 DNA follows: TGTGCCAGCACAGGGACAGGGGGCGCAGATACGCAGTATTTT. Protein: CASTGTGGADTQYF.

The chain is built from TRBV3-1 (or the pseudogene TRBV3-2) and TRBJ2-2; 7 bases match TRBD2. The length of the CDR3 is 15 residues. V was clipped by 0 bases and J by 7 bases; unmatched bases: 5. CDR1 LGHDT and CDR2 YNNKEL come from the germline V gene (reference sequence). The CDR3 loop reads CASSQEDTSDGELFF. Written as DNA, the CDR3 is TGTGCCAGCAGCCAAGAAGATACTAGCGACGGGGAGCTGTTTTTT.

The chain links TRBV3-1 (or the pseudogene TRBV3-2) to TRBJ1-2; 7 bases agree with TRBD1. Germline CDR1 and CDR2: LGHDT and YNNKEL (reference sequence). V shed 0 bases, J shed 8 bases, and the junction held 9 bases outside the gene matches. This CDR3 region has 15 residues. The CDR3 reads CASSQDLGQAYGYTF. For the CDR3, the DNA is TGTGCCAGCAGCCAAGATCTAGGACAGGCCTACGGCTACACCTTC.

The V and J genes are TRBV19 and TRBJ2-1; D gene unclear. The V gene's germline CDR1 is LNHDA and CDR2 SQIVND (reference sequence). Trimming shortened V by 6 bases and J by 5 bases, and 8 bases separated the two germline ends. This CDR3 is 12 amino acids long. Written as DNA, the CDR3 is TGTGCCAGTAGACCCAACAACAATGAGCAGTTCTTC. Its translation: CASRPNNNEQFF.

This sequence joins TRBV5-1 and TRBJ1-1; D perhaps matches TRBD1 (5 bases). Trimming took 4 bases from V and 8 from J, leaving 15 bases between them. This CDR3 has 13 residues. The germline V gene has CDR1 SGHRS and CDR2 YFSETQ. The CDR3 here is CASSRGTRLEAFF. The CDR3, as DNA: TGCGCCAGCAGCCGTGGGACTCGGTTAGAAGCTTTCTTT. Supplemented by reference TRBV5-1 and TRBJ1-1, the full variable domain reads KAGVTQTPRYLIKTRGQQVTLSCSPISGHRSVSWYQQTPGQGLQFLFEYFSETQRNKGNFPGRFSGRQFSNSRSEMNVSTLELGDSALYLCASSRGTRLEAFFGQGTRLTVV.

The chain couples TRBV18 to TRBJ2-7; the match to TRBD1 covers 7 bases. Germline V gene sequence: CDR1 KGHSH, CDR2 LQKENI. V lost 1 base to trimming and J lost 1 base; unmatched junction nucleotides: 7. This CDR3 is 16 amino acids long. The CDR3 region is CASSPQPGQNSYEQYF. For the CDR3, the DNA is TGTGCCAGCTCACCACAGCCGGGACAGAATTCCTACGAGCAGTACTTC.

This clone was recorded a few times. CDR3 sequence reads: CASSFTGGLAGPEQYF. CDR3 bases: TGTGCCAGCAGCTTCACCGGGGGACTAGCGGGACCCGAGCAGTACTTC. The rearrangement uses TRBV4-2 and TRBJ2-7; TRBD2 aligns across 13 bases. CDR3 length equals 16 residues. The J segment lost 6 bases and the V segment lost 5 bases, leaving 10 bases of the junction unmatched. The V gene's germline CDR1 is LGHNA and CDR2 YNFKEQ.

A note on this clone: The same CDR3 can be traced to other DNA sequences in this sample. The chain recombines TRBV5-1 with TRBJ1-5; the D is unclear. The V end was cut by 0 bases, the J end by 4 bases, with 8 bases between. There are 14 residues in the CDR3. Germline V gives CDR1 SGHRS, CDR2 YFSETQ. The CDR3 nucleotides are TGCGCCAGCAGCTTGGTACCCGGTAATCAGCCCCAGCATTTT. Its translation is CASSLVPGNQPQHF.

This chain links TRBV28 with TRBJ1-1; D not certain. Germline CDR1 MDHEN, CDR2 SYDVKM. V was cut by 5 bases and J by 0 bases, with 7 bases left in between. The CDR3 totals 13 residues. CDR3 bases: TGTGCCAGCAGTCCCAGGATGAACACTGAAGCTTTCTTT. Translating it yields CASSPRMNTEAFF.

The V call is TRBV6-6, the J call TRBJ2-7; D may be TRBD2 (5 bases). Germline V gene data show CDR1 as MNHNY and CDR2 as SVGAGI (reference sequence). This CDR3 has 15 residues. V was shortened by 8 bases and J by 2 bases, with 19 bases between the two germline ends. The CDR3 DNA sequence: TGTGCCAGCCTAGCCCTCGCTGACCCTGCCTACGAGCAGTACTTC. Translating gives CASLALADPAYEQYF.